These T cell receptor beta chains were read from a single sample in a study of blood T cell repertoires in COVID-19. Assay used: immunoSEQ multiplex PCR; TCRdb lists only in-frame clones, some missing. The repertoire holds 150,000 to 250,000 clones, 75% to 90% seen once, with approximately 2.2% in the top ten. Sequencing was carried out using PBMCs or T cells enriched from blood (not recorded which). These TCRs come from a woman aged 30 to 39 who had recovered from COVID-19. CDR3s include the opening cysteine and the closing phenylalanine or tryptophan. The order of the fields is J gene, clone size, D gene, V gene, CDR3 DNA, CDR3 protein. D genes are given only for firm matches. Not all rows give a size; the values are once, few, many and, for expanded clones, a class.

TRBJ1-2	-	-	TRBV5-1	TGCGCCAGCAGCTTGTACAGGGACTATGGCTACACCTTC	CASSLYRDYGYTF
TRBJ1-4	once	TRBD1	TRBV14	TGTGCCAGCAGCCAAGGGGGGACAGCTAATGAAAAACTGTTTTTT	CASSQGGTANEKLFF
TRBJ2-3	-	TRBD2	TRBV7-2	TGTGCCAGCAGCTCAAGGACTAGCGGGAGGGCCTATGATACGCAGTATTTT	CASSSRTSGRAYDTQYF
TRBJ1-5	-	-	TRBV27	TGTGCCAGCAGTTTAGCTGAGAATCAGCCCCAGCATTTT	CASSLAENQPQHF
TRBJ2-3	-	TRBD1	TRBV7-9	TGTGCCAGCAGCTTAGAAGGGGACAGGGGCACAGATACGCAGTATTTT	CASSLEGDRGTDTQYF
TRBJ1-4	once	-	TRBV9	TGTGCCAGCAGCCTAAGCCCTGAACCTAATGAAAAACTGTTTTTT	CASSLSPEPNEKLFF
TRBJ1-2	-	-	TRBV24-1	TGTGCCACCAGTGATTTACGGAGCGGCTACACCTTC	CATSDLRSGYTF
TRBJ2-5	few	-	TRBV5-6	TGTGCCAGCAGCCGGGTGGACATACTCAATCCCCAGTACTTC	CASSRVDILNPQYF
TRBJ2-3	-	TRBD2	TRBV10-3	TGTGCCATCAGCCCCGGACTAGCGGGGGTGACAGATACGCAGTATTTT	CAISPGLAGVTDTQYF
TRBJ2-5	-	-	TRBV15	TGTGCCACCAGCAGAAATGCCCGAGATCGGGAGACCCAGTACTTC	CATSRNARDRETQYF
TRBJ1-2	-	TRBD1	TRBV4-2	TGTGCCAGCAGCCAAGAGCCAGGGGGAGGTGATGGCTACACCTTC	CASSQEPGGGDGYTF
TRBJ2-7	-	-	TRBV5-5	TGTGCCAGCACCTTCGGGACCACAGGGTCCGAGCAGTACTTC	CASTFGTTGSEQYF
TRBJ1-5	-	-	TRBV19	TGTGCCAGTAGTATAGGAGGTTTCGTGACAGGCAATCAGCCCCAGCATTTT	CASSIGGFVTGNQPQHF
TRBJ1-1	-	-	TRBV4-3	TGCGCCAGCAGCCAAGGAGGCCTCACTGAAGCTTTCTTT	CASSQGGLTEAFF
TRBJ2-3	-	TRBD2	TRBV7-2	TGTGCCAGCAGCTTATCTAGCGGGAGAACAGATACGCAGTATTTT	CASSLSSGRTDTQYF
TRBJ2-1	once	-	TRBV18	TGTGCCAGCTCACCATACAGGGAGTCCTACAATGAGCAGTTCTTC	CASSPYRESYNEQFF
TRBJ1-3	-	-	TRBV11-2	TGTGCCAGCAGCTCATCAAAGAGCTCTGGAAACACCATATATTTT	CASSSSKSSGNTIYF
TRBJ1-2	once	-	TRBV5-1	TGCGCCAGCAGCTCCGGACTCTATGGCTACACCTTC	CASSSGLYGYTF
TRBJ2-2	-	TRBD1	TRBV7-2	TGTGCCAGCAATTACGGGACAGGGGGCACCGGGGAGCTGTTTTTT	CASNYGTGGTGELFF
TRBJ1-5	-	-	TRBV21-1	TGTGCCAGCAGCAAATTGAGGACACCCCTCTTATATCAGCCCCAGCATTTT	CASSKLRTPLLYQPQHF
TRBJ1-5	-	-	TRBV6-6	TGTGCCAGCAGTGACATTGATAGCAATCAGCCCCAGCATTTT	CASSDIDSNQPQHF
TRBJ1-2	-	-	TRBV3-1/TRBV3-2	TGTGCCAGCAGCCAAGAAGAGGACTATGGCTACACCTTC	CASSQEEDYGYTF
TRBJ2-1	-	TRBD2	TRBV12-3/TRBV12-4	TGTGCCAGCGGACTAGCGGGGGGGGGTGAGCAGTTCTTC	CASGLAGGGEQFF
TRBJ1-1	-	TRBD1	TRBV6-4	TGTGCCAGCAGGGGACAGGGGGCTAGGGCTGAAGCTTTCTTT	CASRGQGARAEAFF
TRBJ2-3	-	-	TRBV29-1	TGCAGCGTTGGGGGGCTTAGCACAGATACGCAGTATTTT	CSVGGLSTDTQYF
TRBJ2-1	-	-	TRBV7-9	TGTGCCAGCACCCGACAGAACTCCGGTGAGCAGTTCTTC	CASTRQNSGEQFF
TRBJ2-7	-	-	TRBV27	TGTGCCAGCCGCGACCGGGACAAGCCCTACGAGCAGTACTTC	CASRDRDKPYEQYF
TRBJ1-4	few	-	TRBV27	TGTGCCAGCAGTTTGAGACAGAATGAAAAACTGTTTTTT	CASSLRQNEKLFF
TRBJ1-1	-	-	TRBV2	TGTGCCAGCAGTGAAGTGAGGACAGTCAACACTGAAGCTTTCTTT	CASSEVRTVNTEAFF
TRBJ1-5	-	-	TRBV19	TGTGCCAGTAATATCAGGTCAGATCAGCCCCAGCATTTT	CASNIRSDQPQHF
TRBJ2-2	-	TRBD2	TRBV6-2/TRBV6-3	TGTGCCAGCAGTTACCGCTCCTGGGGACTAGCGGAGAACACCGGGGAGCTGTTTTTT	CASSYRSWGLAENTGELFF
TRBJ1-3	-	-	TRBV30	TGTGCCTGCGGGTCAGAATCTGGAAACACCATATATTTT	CACGSESGNTIYF
TRBJ1-1	-	TRBD1	TRBV28	TGTGCCAGCAGAGCCGGCAGGGGGACCAGCGGACGCACTGAAGCTTTCTTT	CASRAGRGTSGRTEAFF
TRBJ1-1	-	-	TRBV5-1	TGCGCCAGCAGCTCCGGACAGCGCGCTGAAGCTTTCTTT	CASSSGQRAEAFF
TRBJ2-1	-	TRBD2	TRBV7-7	TGTGCCAGCAGCGCTGGACTAGCGGAGAATAATGAGCAGTTCTTC	CASSAGLAENNEQFF
TRBJ1-1	once	-	TRBV19	TGTGCCAGTAAGAGGGGGTTGAACACTGAAGCTTTCTTT	CASKRGLNTEAFF
TRBJ1-2	-	-	TRBV7-9	TGTGCCAGCAGCTCCGCGGGCAGGTTCCTCTATGGCTACACCTTC	CASSSAGRFLYGYTF
TRBJ1-1	-	-	TRBV9	TGTGCCAGCAGCAGCAACAAAGAGGGAGGTAACACTGAAGCTTTCTTT	CASSSNKEGGNTEAFF
TRBJ1-6	once	-	TRBV7-2	TGTGCCAGCAGCTTTGTAATACAGGGCAATTCACCCCTCCACTTT	CASSFVIQGNSPLHF
TRBJ1-1	-	TRBD1	TRBV29-1	TGCAGCGGCCACGGACAGGGAGGGGACCTGGCCACTGAAGCTTTCTTT	CSGHGQGGDLATEAFF
TRBJ1-5	few	-	TRBV19	TGTGCCAGTAGTATTGCTAGTATGGATCAGCCCCAGCATTTT	CASSIASMDQPQHF
TRBJ1-5	many	TRBD1	TRBV7-2	TGTGCCAGCAGCTTAGACGCCGGGACAGGGGGTGGAGCCCAGCATTTT	CASSLDAGTGGGAQHF
TRBJ1-1	-	TRBD1	TRBV6-5	TGTGCCAGCAGGCCGGGACAGGGTTTAACTGAAGCTTTCTTT	CASRPGQGLTEAFF
TRBJ1-5	-	TRBD1	TRBV4-2	TGTGCCAGCAGCCAGGCTCACGGACAGGGGGCGAATCGGGGAGGTCAGCCCCAGCATTTT	CASSQAHGQGANRGGQPQHF
TRBJ1-1	-	TRBD1	TRBV3-1/TRBV3-2	TGTGCCAGCAGCCCATGGACGGGGACAGGAATGAACACTGAAGCTTTCTTT	CASSPWTGTGMNTEAFF
TRBJ1-2	-	TRBD1	TRBV30	TGTGCCTGGGAGACAGGGCTTGGCTACACCTTC	CAWETGLGYTF
TRBJ2-1	-	-	TRBV5-5	TGTGCCAGCAGTCCACGAGGCGGGACCTCCTACAATGAGCAGTTCTTC	CASSPRGGTSYNEQFF
TRBJ1-1	-	TRBD1	TRBV7-8	TGTGCCAGCAGCTTAGCGATCCCGGGACAGGGATTTGTAGCTTTCTTT	CASSLAIPGQGFVAFF
TRBJ1-1	-	TRBD1	TRBV19	TGTGCCAACTCGTCCCGGGACAGGGGGCTGGCTTTCTTT	CANSSRDRGLAFF
TRBJ2-1	-	TRBD2	TRBV9	TGTGCCAGCAGCGGATCTAGCGGGGGATATGTAAATGAGCAGTTCTTC	CASSGSSGGYVNEQFF
TRBJ1-2	-	-	TRBV12-3/TRBV12-4	TGTGCCAGCAGTGACCAGGGCGGCTACACCTTC	CASSDQGGYTF
TRBJ2-1	-	TRBD1	TRBV11-2	TGTGCCAGCAGCACGAGGACAGGGAGCTCCTACAATGAGCAGTTCTTC	CASSTRTGSSYNEQFF
TRBJ1-4	-	-	TRBV11-3	TGTGCCAGCAGCTTAGTTGACATCTGGGGAGATGAAAAACTGTTTTTT	CASSLVDIWGDEKLFF
TRBJ2-1	-	TRBD2	TRBV7-2	TGTGCCAGCAGCTTAGCCCGGACTAGCGTTGGGAATGAGCAGTTCTTC	CASSLARTSVGNEQFF
TRBJ1-6	-	-	TRBV19	TGTGCCAGTGCTTCGTTCGGGGGAAATTCACCCCTCCACTTT	CASASFGGNSPLHF
TRBJ1-4	-	-	TRBV5-4	TGTGCCAGCAGCTTGGAACCGCCGGGGAGGGGAAAACTGTTTTTT	CASSLEPPGRGKLFF